Shown below are 27 T cell receptor beta chains from a single sample sequenced in a study of T cell responses to AZD1222 COVID-19 vaccine. The protocol was immunoSEQ multiplex PCR, while the TCRdb copy is restricted to in-frame clones and leaves out a portion. The table shows about 120,000 clones, with 70% to 90% occurring only once. Sequences were derived from peripheral blood, sampled on day 0 of AZD1222 vaccination. These receptors were taken from an adult in good health.

In this sample, this clone turned up once. This chain joins TRBV20-1 and TRBJ1-4; D remains ambiguous. Germline CDR1 is DFQATT and CDR2 is SNEGSKA (reference sequence). V was clipped by 3 bases and J by 2 bases, with 16 bases between them. The CDR3 has 16 residues. The CDR3 spells CSASGVGSRTNEKLFF. CDR3 sequence (DNA): TGCAGTGCTAGTGGGGTGGGCTCCCGGACTAATGAAAAACTGTTTTTT.

The V call is TRBV19, the J call TRBJ1-3; TRBD1 matches 8 bases. Germline loops: CDR1 LNHDA, CDR2 SQIVND (reference sequence). This CDR3 is built from 15 residues. V lost 6 bases to trimming and J lost 2 bases; unmatched junction nucleotides: 6. The CDR3 DNA reads TGTGCCAGTAGCCGAGGGACAGGAGCTGGAAACACCATATATTTT. Residues: CASSRGTGAGNTIYF.

The CDR3 loop reads CASSIGGLHTDTQYF. The CDR3 nucleotides are TGTGCCAGTAGTATTGGTGGACTCCACACAGATACGCAGTATTTT. The rearrangement links TRBV19 to TRBJ2-3; D may be TRBD2 (5 bases). This CDR3 has 15 amino acids. Trimming removed 3 bases from V and 2 bases from J, with 12 bases in between. Germline V gene sequence: CDR1 LNHDA, CDR2 SQIVND (reference sequence).

This clone was recorded only once. This chain joins TRBV6-5 and TRBJ1-2, with 7 positions matching TRBD1. The CDR3 contains 12 residues. The V gene end was trimmed by 6 bases and the J gene end by 8 bases; junction bases not matched to a gene: 6. The germline CDR1 and CDR2 sequences are MNHEY and SVGAGI. The CDR3 is CASSPGGRGYTF. CDR3 DNA sequence: TGTGCCAGCAGCCCAGGGGGTCGGGGCTACACCTTC.

V is TRBV2 and J is TRBJ1-1, with 8 bases lining up with TRBD1. Germline values: CDR1 SNHLY, CDR2 FYNNEI. This CDR3 is 14 amino acids long. V shed 7 bases, J shed 2 bases, and the junction held 6 bases outside the gene matches. CDR3 region: CASTPGTGNTEAFF. The CDR3 DNA reads as TGTGCCAGCACCCCAGGGACAGGCAACACTGAAGCTTTCTTT.

This CDR3 reads CASSPPSGTFLEQYF. The CDR3, as DNA: TGTGCCAGCTCACCACCAAGCGGAACATTCCTCGAGCAGTACTTC. V is TRBV18 and J is TRBJ2-7; D may be TRBD2 (5 bases). The CDR3 runs to 15 residues. CDR1 and CDR2 from the germline V gene are KGHSH and LQKENI. Trimming removed 0 bases at V and 6 bases at J, with 15 bases between.

The CDR3 is CASSLSPAGVGYTF. CDR3 in DNA: TGTGCCAGCAGCTTAAGTCCGGCAGGGGTTGGCTACACCTTC. This sequence joins TRBV7-3 and TRBJ1-2; tentatively, D is TRBD1 (6 bases). Germline-derived CDR1 and CDR2 are SGHTA and FQGTGA. Trimming pared 1 base from V and 7 bases from J, leaving 13 bases between. The length of the CDR3 is 14 residues.

The chain couples TRBV12-3 or TRBV12-4 to TRBJ1-3; TRBD1 is a possible D gene (6 bases). CDR3 size: 13 residues. Trimming took 6 bases from V and 2 from J, leaving 8 bases between them. The CDR3 region has the DNA TGTGCCAGCAGGGGGACACCTGGAAACACCATATATTTT. Translation gives CASRGTPGNTIYF.

The CDR3 DNA sequence: TGTGCCACCAGCAGAGCGGGGGGAATGGAGACCCAGTACTTC. It is translated as CATSRAGGMETQYF. The chain is built from TRBV15 and TRBJ2-5; the match to TRBD2 covers 7 bases. The germline gives CDR1 LNHNV, CDR2 YYDKDF (reference sequence). The CDR3 is made up of 14 amino acids. Trimming at V came to 1 base and at J to 5 bases, leaving 4 bases not matched to a gene.

This chain uses TRBV2 with TRBJ2-7; TRBD1 matches 9 bases. Trimming cost V 8 bases and J 7 bases; bases outside gene matches: 15. Germline V lookup: CDR1 SNHLY, CDR2 FYNNEI. The CDR3 is 15 residues long. CDR3 sequence reads: CASSREGTGTAEQYF. As DNA, the CDR3 is TGTGCCAGCTCTCGTGAGGGGACAGGGACAGCTGAGCAGTACTTC.

The CDR3 DNA reads TGTGCCAGCAGGAGACAGGGCCCCAACACTGAAGCTTTCTTT. Protein: CASRRQGPNTEAFF. The V and J genes are TRBV6-5 and TRBJ1-1; TRBD1 agrees at 7 bases. The germline V gene has CDR1 MNHEY and CDR2 SVGAGI. This CDR3 has 14 amino acids. Trimming at V came to 6 bases and at J to 2 bases, leaving 6 bases not matched to a gene.

This clone was observed once. J is TRBJ1-3 and V is TRBV7-8; 7 bases line up with TRBD1. The CDR3 spans 16 residues. Unmatched junction bases numbered 2, after V lost 0 bases and J lost 0 bases. Germline values: CDR1 SGHVS, CDR2 FQNEAQ. CDR3 nucleotide sequence: TGTGCCAGCAGCTTAGCTGCAGGGGGCTCTGGAAACACCATATATTTT. Translation: CASSLAAGGSGNTIYF.

The chain couples TRBV7-3 to TRBJ1-1; no definite D call. The length of the CDR3 is 13 residues. V lost 5 bases, J lost 3 bases, and 10 bases lay in between. Looked up from germline, CDR1 is SGHTA and CDR2 is FQGTGA. In nucleotides, the CDR3 is TGTGCCAGCAGCACTGAGGTGGACACTGAAGCTTTCTTT. Protein: CASSTEVDTEAFF.

This chain joins TRBV18 and TRBJ1-3; D perhaps matches TRBD1 (5 bases). The length of the CDR3 is 16 residues. Germline V gene lookup returns CDR1 KGHSH and CDR2 LQKENI. V lost 3 bases and J 2 bases, leaving 14 bases between the germline ends. This chain's CDR3 is CASSPIREAAGNTIYF. The DNA for the CDR3 is TGTGCCAGCTCACCTATCAGGGAGGCGGCTGGAAACACCATATATTTT.

The CDR3 DNA follows: TGTGCCAGTGGGACAGGGTCGGTTAATCAGCCCCAGCATTTT. Encoded protein: CASGTGSVNQPQHF. V gene TRBV19 combines with J gene TRBJ1-5; 9 bases line up with TRBD1. The ends lost 8 bases at V and 4 bases at J; junction bases unmatched: 6. This CDR3 has 14 amino acids. The germline gives CDR1 LNHDA, CDR2 SQIVND (reference sequence).

CDR3 residues: CASIPPGRLSYNEQFF. The CDR3 DNA reads TGTGCCAGCATCCCACCGGGACGCCTCTCCTACAATGAGCAGTTCTTC. This rearrangement joins TRBV7-9 to TRBJ2-1; D possibly matches TRBD1 or TRBD2 (5 bases each). Germline CDR1 SEHNR, CDR2 FQNEAQ (reference sequence). V was clipped by 7 bases and J by 0 bases, with 16 bases between them. The CDR3 sequence is 16 residues long. Complete variable domain (other parts from reference TRBV7-9 and TRBJ2-1): DTGVSQNPRHKITKRGQNVTFRCDPISEHNRLYWYRQTLGQGPEFLTYFQNEAQLEKSRLLSDRFSAERPKGSFSTLEIQRTEQGDSAMYLCASIPPGRLSYNEQFFGPGTRLTVL.

The chain recombines TRBV6-5 with TRBJ2-2, with TRBD1 as a possible D gene (5 bases). Trimming cost V 11 bases and J 0 bases, with 13 bases left between them. Germline CDR1 reads MNHEY; CDR2 reads SVGAGI. This CDR3 has 14 residues. The CDR3 nucleotides are TGTGCCTCACGGACACAAACGAACACCGGGGAGCTGTTTTTT. Protein product: CASRTQTNTGELFF.

J is TRBJ2-3 and V is TRBV18; D possibly corresponds to TRBD2 (5 bases). Trimming pared 1 base from V and 2 bases from J, leaving 13 bases between. CDR1 and CDR2 from the germline V gene are KGHSH and LQKENI. The CDR3 is 16 amino acids. The CDR3 sequence is CASSPRTQAVTDTQYF. The CDR3 region has the DNA TGTGCCAGCTCACCACGGACGCAAGCGGTCACAGATACGCAGTATTTT.

This chain connects TRBV5-4 to TRBJ2-2, with 9 bases aligning to TRBD1. There are 15 residues in the CDR3. The J segment lost 7 bases and the V segment lost 0 bases, leaving 4 bases of the junction unmatched. Germline CDR1 is SGHNT and CDR2 is YYREEE (reference sequence). This CDR3 reads CASSLVTGGYGELFF. The CDR3 nucleotides are TGTGCCAGCAGCTTGGTGACAGGGGGTTACGGGGAGCTGTTTTTT.

The chain couples TRBV5-1 to TRBJ2-1; 7 bases are shared with TRBD2. Trimming removed 4 bases from V and 7 bases from J; junction bases left unmatched: 14. CDR1 is SGHRS and CDR2 is YFSETQ in the germline V gene. The CDR3 runs to 16 residues. This chain's CDR3 is CASSERSSGSGNEQFF. Written as DNA, the CDR3 is TGCGCCAGCAGCGAAAGATCTAGCGGATCGGGGAATGAGCAGTTCTTC.

The rearrangement uses TRBV12-3 or TRBV12-4 and TRBJ2-1; D gene uncertain. CDR3 size: 11 residues. The V end lost 7 bases, the J end lost 3 bases, and 4 bases lay between the germline ends. CDR3 nucleotides: TGTGCCAGCACTAACTACAATGAGCAGTTCTTC. Translating gives CASTNYNEQFF.

V and J are TRBV28 and TRBJ2-7; D is ambiguous. Deletions cut 1 base from V and 2 bases from J, with 21 bases between. The CDR3 sequence is 18 residues long. Germline V gene data show CDR1 as MDHEN and CDR2 as SYDVKM. The CDR3 loop reads CASSLFQSRHRSTYEQYF. As DNA, the CDR3 is TGTGCCAGCAGTTTATTCCAATCCCGACATCGTTCGACCTACGAGCAGTACTTC.

This rearrangement joins TRBV19 to TRBJ1-5, with D unresolved. There are 14 residues in the CDR3. Germline V gives CDR1 LNHDA, CDR2 SQIVND (reference sequence). Trimming cost V 3 bases and J 5 bases, with 11 bases left between them. CDR3 sequence (DNA): TGTGCCAGTAGTATCAGTGGGTCGGATCAGCCCCAGCATTTT. Translating it yields CASSISGSDQPQHF.

This clone is a singleton in its sample. The rearrangement links TRBV5-1 to TRBJ1-1; D is ambiguous. This CDR3 has 14 amino acids. In germline, CDR1 is SGHRS, CDR2 YFSETQ. V gave up 4 bases and J gave up 1 base, with 11 bases separating them. CDR3: CASSLRPWNTEAFF. CDR3 nucleotide sequence: TGCGCCAGCAGCCTAAGGCCATGGAACACTGAAGCTTTCTTT.

The chain links TRBV20-1 to TRBJ2-5, with D unclear. The CDR3 sequence is 11 residues long. The germline V and J ends were trimmed by 6 bases and 4 bases, with 9 bases remaining between them. In germline, CDR1 is DFQATT, CDR2 SNEGSKA (reference sequence). The CDR3 loop is CSASRLETQYF. The CDR3 region has the DNA TGCAGTGCCAGTCGTTTAGAGACCCAGTACTTC.

The rearrangement joins TRBV6-5 to TRBJ1-1; TRBD1 matches 7 bases. Germline CDR1 is MNHEY and CDR2 is SVGAGI. The CDR3 runs to 13 residues. J was trimmed by 6 bases and V by 4 bases; bases with no gene match: 5. The DNA of the CDR3 is TGTGCCAGCAGTTTGCCCGGGACAGCTGAAGCTTTCTTT. It translates to CASSLPGTAEAFF.

The CDR3 here is CASSVQENTEAFF. In DNA form, the CDR3 reads TGTGCCAGCAGTGTCCAGGAGAACACTGAAGCTTTCTTT. The chain recombines TRBV2 with TRBJ1-1; no definite D call. Germline CDR1 reads SNHLY; CDR2 reads FYNNEI. CDR3 length equals 13 residues. Between the trimmed V and J ends, which lost 4 bases and 1 base, there was a span of 7 bases.